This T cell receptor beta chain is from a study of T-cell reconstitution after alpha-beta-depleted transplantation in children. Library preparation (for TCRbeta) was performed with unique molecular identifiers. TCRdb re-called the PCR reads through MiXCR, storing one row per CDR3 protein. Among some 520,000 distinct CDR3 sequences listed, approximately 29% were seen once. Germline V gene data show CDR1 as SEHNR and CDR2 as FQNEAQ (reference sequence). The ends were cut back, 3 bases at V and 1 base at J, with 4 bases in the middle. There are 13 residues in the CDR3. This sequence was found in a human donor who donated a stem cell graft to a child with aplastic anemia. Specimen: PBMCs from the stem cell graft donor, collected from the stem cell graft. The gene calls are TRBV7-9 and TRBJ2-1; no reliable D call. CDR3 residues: CASSLWSYNEQFF. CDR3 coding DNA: TGTGCCAGCAGCTTGTGGTCCTACAATGAGCAGTTCTTC.